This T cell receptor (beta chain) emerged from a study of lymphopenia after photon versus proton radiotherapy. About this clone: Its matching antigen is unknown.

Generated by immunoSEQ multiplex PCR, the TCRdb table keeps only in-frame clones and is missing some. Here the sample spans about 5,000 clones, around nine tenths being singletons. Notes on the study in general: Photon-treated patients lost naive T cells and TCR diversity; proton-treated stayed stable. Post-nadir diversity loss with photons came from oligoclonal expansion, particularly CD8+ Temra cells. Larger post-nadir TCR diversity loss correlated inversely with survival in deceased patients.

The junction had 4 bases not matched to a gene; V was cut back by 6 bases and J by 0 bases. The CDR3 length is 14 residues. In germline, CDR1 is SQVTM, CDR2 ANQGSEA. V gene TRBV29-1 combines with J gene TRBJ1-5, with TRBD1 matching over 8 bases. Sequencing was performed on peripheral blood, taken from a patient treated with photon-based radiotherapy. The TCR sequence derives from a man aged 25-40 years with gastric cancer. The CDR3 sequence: CSVLDRASNQPQHF. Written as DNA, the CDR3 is TGCAGCGTCCTGGACAGGGCTAGCAATCAGCCCCAGCATTTT.